What follows describes a single TCR beta chain. What it binds is not known. This sample is part of a study of T cell responses to AZD1222 COVID-19 vaccine. Clones were read by immunoSEQ multiplex PCR, and TCRdb kept only the in-frame ones, dropping some. The sample has 120,000 or so clones, 70% to 90% seen once. Trimming took off 0 bases at V and 10 bases at J, with 13 bases between the two ends. Germline CDR1 is SGHRS and CDR2 is YFSETQ. The CDR3 contains 13 residues. Findings of the study overall: In the spike-specific TCR repertoire, nearly half reportedly target unmutated variant regions. Vaccine-associated CD4 TCRs ranged over spike, dominating at 160-218 and 743-854. Just a handful of AZD1222 recipients tested seropositive at baseline.

This clonotype was obtained from an adult who received the AZD1222 COVID-19 vaccine. The chain employs TRBV5-1 and TRBJ1-1, with D possibly TRBD1 on 5 matching bases. Specimen: peripheral blood, collected 28 days after the second AZD1222 dose. The CDR3 spells CASSLAGVEVAFF. CDR3 nucleotide sequence: TGCGCCAGCAGCTTGGCGGGGGTTGAAGTAGCTTTCTTT.